This paragraph reports one T cell receptor (beta chain). Its target is unknown. The germline CDR1 and CDR2 sequences are ENHRY and SYGVKD. V shed 2 bases and J 7 bases; nucleotides not matched to a gene: 7. CDR3 length: 14 residues. This record comes from a study of T cell responses to AZD1222 COVID-19 vaccine. Overall study results and limits: Seropositive at baseline were only six AZD1222 recipients.

TCRdb's copy holds only in-frame clones and misses some; the assay was immunoSEQ multiplex PCR. This table holds tens of thousands of clones, roughly 90% found once. This TCR derives from an adult in good health. Sequencing was performed on peripheral blood, taken on day 0 of AZD1222 vaccination. The genes are TRBV10-3 and TRBJ1-2; 7 bases agree with TRBD1. The CDR3 loop reads CAISERQEGAGYTF. The CDR3 nucleotides read TGTGCCATCAGTGAGAGACAGGAGGGGGCTGGCTACACCTTC.